The 10 T cell receptor beta chains presented below share a single source sample, sequenced in a study of cytomegalovirus exposure and HLA in healthy donors. The primer mix had 60 Vbeta and 13 Jbeta primers. Produced via immunoSEQ multiplex PCR; TCRdb's table is partial and in-frame only. The repertoire holds about 140,000 clones, with 75% as singletons. The specimen sequenced was PBMCs. Receptors were obtained from a man aged 40-55 years in good health and CMV-seronegative.

This clone is a singleton in its sample. This chain joins TRBV15 and TRBJ1-2, with 8 nucleotides matching TRBD1. CDR3 length equals 13 residues. The ends lost 6 bases at V and 6 bases at J; junction bases unmatched: 6. Germline CDR1 LNHNV, CDR2 YYDKDF (reference sequence). The chain's CDR3 is CATRTTGDNGYTF. Written as DNA, the CDR3 is TGTGCCACCAGGACGACAGGGGACAATGGCTACACCTTC.

The V gene is TRBV27, the J gene TRBJ1-5; 10 bases map to TRBD1. The V and J ends lost 6 bases and 2 bases, in that order; junction bases with no gene match: 4. The CDR3 totals 15 residues. Per the germline V gene, CDR1 is MNHEY and CDR2 is SMNVEV (reference sequence). DNA for the CDR3: TGTGCCAGCAGAACCGGGACAGGGGGCAATCAGCCCCAGCATTTT. Residues: CASRTGTGGNQPQHF.

The V call is TRBV7-7, the J call TRBJ2-5; perhaps TRBD1 as D (6 bases). The CDR3 extends over 13 amino acids. CDR1 SSHAT and CDR2 FNYEAQ come from the germline V gene (reference sequence). The V end lost 1 base, the J end lost 9 bases, and 12 bases lay between the germline ends. CDR3: CASSLEYRESQYF. CDR3 DNA sequence: TGTGCCAGCAGCTTAGAATACAGGGAATCCCAGTACTTC.

The DNA for the CDR3 is TGCGCCAGCAGCCCAGGGGCCACTGAAGCTTTCTTT. It yields the protein CASSPGATEAFF. V usage is TRBV5-1 and J usage is TRBJ1-1; D possibly corresponds to TRBD1 (6 bases). Germline values: CDR1 SGHRS, CDR2 YFSETQ. V lost 4 bases, J lost 4 bases, and 8 bases lay in between. The CDR3 has 12 residues.

This rearrangement joins TRBV5-4 to TRBJ2-6; 7 bases align to TRBD1. Germline V gives CDR1 SGHNT, CDR2 YYREEE (reference sequence). Unmatched junction bases numbered 10, after V lost 6 bases and J lost 4 bases. The CDR3 runs to 16 residues. The CDR3 DNA follows: TGTGCCAGCACCCAGGGGGTAGCGCACGGGGCCAACGTCCTGACTTTC. It codes for CASTQGVAHGANVLTF.

The chain employs TRBV9 and TRBJ1-2; 9 nucleotides match TRBD1. J lost 3 bases, V lost 0 bases, and 3 bases had no gene match. The CDR3 has 15 amino acids. Germline assignment: CDR1 SGDLS and CDR2 YYNGEE. The CDR3 DNA sequence: TGTGCCAGCAGCGTAGGAGGGACAGGGTACTATGGCTACACCTTC. Protein sequence: CASSVGGTGYYGYTF.

The chain has TRBV2 and TRBJ1-1; TRBD1 matches at 10 bases. The CDR3 runs 17 residues. CDR1 is SNHLY and CDR2 is FYNNEI in the germline V gene. Germline trimming cut 7 bases from V and 3 bases from J; bases unmatched to any gene: 14. The CDR3 region is CASTRGDRGGEDTEAFF. CDR3 DNA sequence: TGTGCCAGCACTCGAGGGGACAGGGGTGGTGAGGACACTGAAGCTTTCTTT.

V is TRBV28 and J is TRBJ2-1; 7 bases line up with TRBD1. Germline assignment: CDR1 MDHEN and CDR2 SYDVKM. J gave up 0 bases and V 4 bases, and 6 bases lay outside the gene matches. The CDR3 runs to 16 residues. The CDR3 spells CASSSRGQISYNEQFF. The CDR3 DNA sequence: TGTGCCAGCAGTTCGAGGGGACAGATCTCCTACAATGAGCAGTTCTTC.

The chain recombines TRBV28 with TRBJ2-2; TRBD1 aligns across 8 bases. The CDR3 runs to 14 residues. CDR1 and CDR2 (germline): MDHEN, SYDVKM. V was pared by 6 bases and J by 5 bases, with 5 bases of the junction left unmatched. The CDR3 bases are TGTGCCAGCAGCCGGGACAGGTGGACCGGGGAGCTGTTTTTT. Residues: CASSRDRWTGELFF.

The rearrangement links TRBV2 to TRBJ1-2; D unresolved. The length of the CDR3 is 13 residues. The germline V gene has CDR1 SNHLY and CDR2 FYNNEI. Trimming pared 3 bases from V and 2 bases from J, leaving 7 bases between. This chain's CDR3 is CASSEAGNYGYTF. Written as DNA, the CDR3 is TGTGCCAGCAGTGAGGCGGGAAACTATGGCTACACCTTC.